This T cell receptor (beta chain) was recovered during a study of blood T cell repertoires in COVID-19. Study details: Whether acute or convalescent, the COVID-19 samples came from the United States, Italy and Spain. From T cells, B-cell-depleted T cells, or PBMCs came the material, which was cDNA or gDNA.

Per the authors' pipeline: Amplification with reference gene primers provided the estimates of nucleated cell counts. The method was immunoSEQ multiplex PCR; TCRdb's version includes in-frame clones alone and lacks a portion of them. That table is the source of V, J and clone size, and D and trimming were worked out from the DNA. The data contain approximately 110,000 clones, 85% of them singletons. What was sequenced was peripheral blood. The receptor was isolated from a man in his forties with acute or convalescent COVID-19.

CDR3 sequence reads: CASWGGSDTDEQFF. CDR3 bases: TGTGCCAGCTGGGGGGGATCAGATACCGATGAGCAGTTCTTC. The chain combines TRBV2 with TRBJ2-1; 7 nucleotides align to TRBD2. The junction had 12 bases not matched to a gene; V was cut back by 8 bases and J by 8 bases. CDR1 SNHLY and CDR2 FYNNEI come from the germline V gene. The CDR3 runs to 14 residues.